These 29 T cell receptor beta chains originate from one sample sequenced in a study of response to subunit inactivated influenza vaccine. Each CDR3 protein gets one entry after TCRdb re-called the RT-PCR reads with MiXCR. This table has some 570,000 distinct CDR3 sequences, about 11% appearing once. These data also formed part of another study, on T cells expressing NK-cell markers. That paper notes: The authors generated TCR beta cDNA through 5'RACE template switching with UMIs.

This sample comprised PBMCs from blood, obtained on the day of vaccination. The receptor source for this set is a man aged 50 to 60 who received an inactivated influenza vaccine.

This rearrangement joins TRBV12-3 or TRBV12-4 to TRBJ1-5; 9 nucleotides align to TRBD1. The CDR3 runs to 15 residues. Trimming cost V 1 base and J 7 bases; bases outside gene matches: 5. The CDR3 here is CASSLGGTGRQPQHF. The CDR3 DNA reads TGTGCCAGCAGTTTAGGAGGGACAGGGCGACAGCCCCAGCATTTT.

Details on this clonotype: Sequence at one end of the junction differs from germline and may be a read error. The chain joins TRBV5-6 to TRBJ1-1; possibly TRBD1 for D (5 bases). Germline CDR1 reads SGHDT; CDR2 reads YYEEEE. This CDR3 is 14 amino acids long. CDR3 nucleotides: TGTGCCAGCAGGCAGAGGCAGGGTGGCACTGAAGCTTACTTT. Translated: CASRQRQGGTEAYF.

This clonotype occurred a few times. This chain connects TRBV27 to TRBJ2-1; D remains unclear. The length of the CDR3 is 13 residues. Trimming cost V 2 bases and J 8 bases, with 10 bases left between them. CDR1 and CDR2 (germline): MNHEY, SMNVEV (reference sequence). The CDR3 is CASSLSNLDEQFF. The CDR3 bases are TGTGCCAGCAGTTTAAGCAACCTTGATGAGCAGTTCTTC.

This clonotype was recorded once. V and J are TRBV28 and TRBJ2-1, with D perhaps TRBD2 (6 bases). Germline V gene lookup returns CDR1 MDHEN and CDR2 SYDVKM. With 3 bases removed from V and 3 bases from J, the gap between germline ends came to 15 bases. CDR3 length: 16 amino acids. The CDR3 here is CASSFGRDLFYNEQFF. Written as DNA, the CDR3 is TGTGCCAGCAGTTTCGGGCGGGACCTATTCTACAATGAGCAGTTCTTC.

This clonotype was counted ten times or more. CDR3 nucleotides: TGTGCCAGCAGCTGGGCTGGGGGAGGAGAGACCCAGTACTTC. Amino acid sequence: CASSWAGGGETQYF. V is TRBV12-3 or TRBV12-4 and J is TRBJ2-5; possibly TRBD2 for D (6 bases). The CDR3 runs 14 residues. Trimming left V 6 bases short and J 4 bases short, with 15 bases between.

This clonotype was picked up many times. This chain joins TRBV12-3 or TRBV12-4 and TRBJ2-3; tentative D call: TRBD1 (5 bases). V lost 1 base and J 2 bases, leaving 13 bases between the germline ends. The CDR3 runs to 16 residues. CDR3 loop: CASSLVSGWYTDTQYF. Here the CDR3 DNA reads TGTGCCAGCAGTTTAGTATCAGGGTGGTACACAGATACGCAGTATTTT.

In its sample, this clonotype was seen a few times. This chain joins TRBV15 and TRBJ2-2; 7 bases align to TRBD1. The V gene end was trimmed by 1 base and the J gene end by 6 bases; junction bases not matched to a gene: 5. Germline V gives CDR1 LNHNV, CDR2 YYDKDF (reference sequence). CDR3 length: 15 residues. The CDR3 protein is CATSRVTGVSGELFF. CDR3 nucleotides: TGTGCCACCAGCAGAGTTACAGGGGTGTCCGGGGAGCTGTTTTTT.

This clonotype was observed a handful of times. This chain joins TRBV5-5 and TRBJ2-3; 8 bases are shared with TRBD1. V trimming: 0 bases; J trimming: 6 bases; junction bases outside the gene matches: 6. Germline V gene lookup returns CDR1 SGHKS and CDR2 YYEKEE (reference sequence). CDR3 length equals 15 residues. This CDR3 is CASSLDLRGRDTQYF. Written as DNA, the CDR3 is TGTGCCAGCAGCTTGGATCTCAGGGGGCGGGATACGCAGTATTTT.

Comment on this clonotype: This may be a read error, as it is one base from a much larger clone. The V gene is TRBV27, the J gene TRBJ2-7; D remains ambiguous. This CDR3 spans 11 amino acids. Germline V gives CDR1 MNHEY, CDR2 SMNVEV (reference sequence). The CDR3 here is CAGSLLGEQYF. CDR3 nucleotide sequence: TGTGCCGGCAGTTTATTGGGCGAGCAGTACTTC.

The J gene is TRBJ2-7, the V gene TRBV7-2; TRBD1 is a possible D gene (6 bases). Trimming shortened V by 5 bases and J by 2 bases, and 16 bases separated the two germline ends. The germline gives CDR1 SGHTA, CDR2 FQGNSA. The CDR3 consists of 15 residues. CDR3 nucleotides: TGTGCCAGCAGCACCTACCCAGGGGTGCCCTACGAGCAGTACTTC. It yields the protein CASSTYPGVPYEQYF. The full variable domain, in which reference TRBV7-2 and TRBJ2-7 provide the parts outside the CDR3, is GAGVSQSPSNKVTEKGKDVELRCDPISGHTALYWYRQSLGQGLEFLIYFQGNSAPDKSGLPSDRFSAERTGGSVSTLTIQRTQQEDSAVYLCASSTYPGVPYEQYFGPGTRLTVT.

CDR3 loop: CASRFDSVTGELFF. The CDR3 DNA reads TGCGCCAGCAGATTCGACAGTGTCACCGGGGAGCTGTTTTTT. The rearrangement joins TRBV5-1 to TRBJ2-2; D possibly corresponds to TRBD1 (5 bases). The CDR3 consists of 14 residues. The germline V and J ends were trimmed by 5 bases and 4 bases, with 12 bases remaining between them. Germline CDR1 SGHRS, CDR2 YFSETQ.

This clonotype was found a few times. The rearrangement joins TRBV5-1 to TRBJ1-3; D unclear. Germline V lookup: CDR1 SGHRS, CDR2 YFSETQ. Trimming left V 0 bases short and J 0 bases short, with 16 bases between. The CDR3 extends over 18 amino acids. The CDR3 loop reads CASSLAGKGGISGNTIYF. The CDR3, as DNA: TGCGCCAGCAGCTTGGCCGGGAAGGGAGGTATCTCTGGAAACACCATATATTTT.

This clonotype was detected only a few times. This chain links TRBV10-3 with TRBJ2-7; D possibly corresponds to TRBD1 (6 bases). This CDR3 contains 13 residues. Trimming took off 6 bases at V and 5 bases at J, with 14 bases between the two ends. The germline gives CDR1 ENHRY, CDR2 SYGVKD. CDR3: CAIRGTLVHEQYF. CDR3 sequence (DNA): TGTGCCATCAGGGGGACATTGGTACACGAGCAGTACTTC.

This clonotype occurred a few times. The CDR3 bases are TGTGCCAGCAGCTTAGACAGACCTCTTGTGTACGAGCAGTACTTC. Encoded protein: CASSLDRPLVYEQYF. The chain recombines TRBV7-2 with TRBJ2-7; D is uncertain. Germline CDR1 SGHTA, CDR2 FQGNSA. The V end was cut by 1 base, the J end by 4 bases, with 14 bases between. The CDR3 totals 15 residues.

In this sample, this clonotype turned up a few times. CDR3 coding DNA: TGTGCCAGCAGCTTCTATGGGACAGGGTTTTCTGGCTACACCTTC. Protein sequence: CASSFYGTGFSGYTF. The J gene is TRBJ1-2, the V gene TRBV7-8; 9 nucleotides align to TRBD1. Germline V CDR1 and CDR2: SGHVS, FQNEAQ. The ends lost 3 bases at V and 7 bases at J; junction bases unmatched: 9. CDR3 length: 15 residues.

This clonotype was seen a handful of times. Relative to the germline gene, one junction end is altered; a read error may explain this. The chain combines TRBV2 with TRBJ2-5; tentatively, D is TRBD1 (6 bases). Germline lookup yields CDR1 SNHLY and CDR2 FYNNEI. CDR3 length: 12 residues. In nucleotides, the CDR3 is TGTGCCAGCAGCCAACGCCGGGACATCAACCACTTC. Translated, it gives CASSQRRDINHF.

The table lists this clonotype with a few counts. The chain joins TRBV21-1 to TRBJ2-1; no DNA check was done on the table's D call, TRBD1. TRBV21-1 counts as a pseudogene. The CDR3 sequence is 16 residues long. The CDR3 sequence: CASSIQTGLVNCEQFF. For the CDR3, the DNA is TGTGCCAGCAGCATCCAGACAGGGCTTGTAAATTGTGAGCAGTTCTTC.

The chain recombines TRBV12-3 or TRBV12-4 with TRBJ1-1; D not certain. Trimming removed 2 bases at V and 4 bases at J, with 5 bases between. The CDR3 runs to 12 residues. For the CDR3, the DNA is TGTGCCAGCAGTTTAAAGGGCACTGAAGCTTTCTTT. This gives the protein CASSLKGTEAFF.

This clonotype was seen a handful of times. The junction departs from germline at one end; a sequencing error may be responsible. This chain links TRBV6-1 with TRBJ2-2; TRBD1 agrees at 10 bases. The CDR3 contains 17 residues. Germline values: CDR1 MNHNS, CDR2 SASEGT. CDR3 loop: CASSQATGGIHPGELFF. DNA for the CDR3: TGTGCCAGCAGTCAAGCGACAGGGGGCATTCACCCCGGGGAGCTGTTTTTT.

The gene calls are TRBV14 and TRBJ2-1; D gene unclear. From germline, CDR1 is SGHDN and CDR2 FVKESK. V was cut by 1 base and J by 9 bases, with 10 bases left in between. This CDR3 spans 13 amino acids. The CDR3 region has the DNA TGTGCCAGCAGCCAAGCATTTTCGGGTGAGCAGTTCTTC. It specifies CASSQAFSGEQFF.

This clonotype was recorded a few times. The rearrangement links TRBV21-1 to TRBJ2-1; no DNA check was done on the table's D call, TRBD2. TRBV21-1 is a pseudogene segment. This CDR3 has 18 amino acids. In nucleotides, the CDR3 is TGTGCCAGCAGCAAAAGGGCCCGGGCTGCCTGCTCCTACAATGAGCAGTTCTTC. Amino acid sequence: CASSKRARAACSYNEQFF.

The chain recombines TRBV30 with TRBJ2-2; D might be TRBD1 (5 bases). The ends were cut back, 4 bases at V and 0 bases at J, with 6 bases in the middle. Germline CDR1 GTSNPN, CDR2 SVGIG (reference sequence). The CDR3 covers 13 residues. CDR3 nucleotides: TGTGCCTGGACAGGGACGAACACCGGGGAGCTGTTTTTT. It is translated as CAWTGTNTGELFF.

The CDR3 is CSARERGGYSYNEQFF. The DNA of the CDR3 is TGCAGTGCTAGAGAGAGAGGGGGTTACTCCTACAATGAGCAGTTCTTC. The V call is TRBV20-1, the J call TRBJ2-1; TRBD1 is a possible D gene (6 bases). The germline gives CDR1 DFQATT, CDR2 SNEGSKA (reference sequence). This CDR3 has 16 amino acids. V lost 0 bases to trimming and J lost 0 bases, with 12 bases between them.

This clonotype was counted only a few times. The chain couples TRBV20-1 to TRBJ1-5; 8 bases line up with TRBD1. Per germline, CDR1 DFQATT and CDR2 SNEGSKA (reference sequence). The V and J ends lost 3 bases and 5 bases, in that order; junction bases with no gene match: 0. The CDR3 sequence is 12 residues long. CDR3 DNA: TGCAGTGCTAGGACAGGGGATCAGCCCCAGCATTTT. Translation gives CSARTGDQPQHF.

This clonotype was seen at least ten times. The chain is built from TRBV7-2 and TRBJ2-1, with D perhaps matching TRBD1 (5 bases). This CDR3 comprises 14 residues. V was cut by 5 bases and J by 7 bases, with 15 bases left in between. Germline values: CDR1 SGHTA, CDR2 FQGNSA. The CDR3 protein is CASSLGRVGNEQFF. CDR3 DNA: TGTGCCAGCAGCCTGGGGCGAGTGGGAAATGAGCAGTTCTTC.

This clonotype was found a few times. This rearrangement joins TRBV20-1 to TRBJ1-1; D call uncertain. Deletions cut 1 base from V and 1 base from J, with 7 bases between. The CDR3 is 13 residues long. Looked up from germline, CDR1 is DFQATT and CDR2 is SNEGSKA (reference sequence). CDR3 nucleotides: TGCAGTGCTAGAGGACGTTCGAACACTGAAGCTTTCTTT. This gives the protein CSARGRSNTEAFF.

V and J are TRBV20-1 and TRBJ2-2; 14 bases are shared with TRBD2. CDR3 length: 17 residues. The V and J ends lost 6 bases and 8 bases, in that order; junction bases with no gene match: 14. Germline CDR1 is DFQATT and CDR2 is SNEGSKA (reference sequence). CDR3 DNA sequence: TGCAGTGCCCCCCCGGGACTAGCGGGAGAAATTAGAGGGGAGCTGTTTTTT. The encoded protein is CSAPPGLAGEIRGELFF.

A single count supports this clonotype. CDR3: CASSQAGGPGGRYTGELFF. CDR3 sequence (DNA): TGCGCCAGCAGCCAAGCGGGAGGTCCAGGGGGAAGATACACCGGGGAGCTGTTTTTT. The chain links TRBV4-3 to TRBJ2-2, with D perhaps given as TRBD1 or TRBD2 (7 bases each). CDR3 length equals 19 residues. Between the trimmed V and J ends, which lost 1 base and 3 bases, there was a span of 21 bases. CDR1 and CDR2 from the germline V gene are LGHNA and YSLEER.

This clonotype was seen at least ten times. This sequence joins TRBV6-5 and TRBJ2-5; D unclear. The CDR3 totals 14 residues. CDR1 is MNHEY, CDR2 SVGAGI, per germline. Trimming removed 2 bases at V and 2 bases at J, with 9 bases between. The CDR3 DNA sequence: TGTGCCAGCAGTTACGGTCCGTTTCAAGAGACCCAGTACTTC. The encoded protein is CASSYGPFQETQYF.